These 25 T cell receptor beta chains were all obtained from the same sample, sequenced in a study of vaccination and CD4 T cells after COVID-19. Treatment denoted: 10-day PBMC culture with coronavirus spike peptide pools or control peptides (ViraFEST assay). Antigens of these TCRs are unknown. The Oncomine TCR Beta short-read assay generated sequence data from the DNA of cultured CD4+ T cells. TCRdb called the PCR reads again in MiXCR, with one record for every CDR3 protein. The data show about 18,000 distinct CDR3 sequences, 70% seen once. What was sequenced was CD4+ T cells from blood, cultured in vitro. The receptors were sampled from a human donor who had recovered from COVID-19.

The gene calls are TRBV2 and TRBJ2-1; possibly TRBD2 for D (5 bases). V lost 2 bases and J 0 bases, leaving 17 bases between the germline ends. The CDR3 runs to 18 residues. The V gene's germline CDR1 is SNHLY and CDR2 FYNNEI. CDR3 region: CASSETEERIYSYNEQFF. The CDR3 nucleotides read TGTGCCAGCAGTGAAACTGAGGAGCGGATATACTCCTACAATGAGCAGTTCTTC.

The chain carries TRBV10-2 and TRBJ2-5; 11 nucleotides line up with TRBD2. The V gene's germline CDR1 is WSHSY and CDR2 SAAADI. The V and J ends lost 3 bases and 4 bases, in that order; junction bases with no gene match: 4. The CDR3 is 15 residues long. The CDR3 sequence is CASSEMGTSGETQYF. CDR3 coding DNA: TGCGCCAGCAGTGAAATGGGGACTAGCGGAGAGACCCAGTACTTC.

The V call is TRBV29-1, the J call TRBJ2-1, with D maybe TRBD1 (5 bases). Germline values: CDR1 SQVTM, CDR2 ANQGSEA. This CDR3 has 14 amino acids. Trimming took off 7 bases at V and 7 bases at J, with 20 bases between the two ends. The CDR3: CSAKGLGLGNEQFF. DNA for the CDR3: TGCAGCGCAAAGGGGCTAGGGTTGGGGAATGAGCAGTTCTTC.

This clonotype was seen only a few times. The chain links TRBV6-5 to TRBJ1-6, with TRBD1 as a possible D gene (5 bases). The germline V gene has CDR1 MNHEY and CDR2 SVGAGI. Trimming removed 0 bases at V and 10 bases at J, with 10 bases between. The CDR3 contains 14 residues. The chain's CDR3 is CASSYSTVSSPLHF. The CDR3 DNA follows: TGTGCCAGCAGTTACTCGACAGTATCGTCACCCCTCCACTTT.

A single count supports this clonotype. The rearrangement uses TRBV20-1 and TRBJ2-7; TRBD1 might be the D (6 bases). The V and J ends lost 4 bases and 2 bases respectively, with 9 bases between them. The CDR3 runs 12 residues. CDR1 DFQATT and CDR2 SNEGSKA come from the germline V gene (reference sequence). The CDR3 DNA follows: TGCAGTGCTAACAGGGATACCTACGAGCAGTACTTC. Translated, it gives CSANRDTYEQYF.

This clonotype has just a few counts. The CDR3 reads CASSLGRAITYGYTF. DNA for the CDR3: TGTGCCAGCAGTTTGGGCAGGGCTATTACCTATGGCTACACCTTC. The chain links TRBV12-3 or TRBV12-4 to TRBJ1-2; D may be TRBD1 (5 bases). The V gene lost 3 bases and the J gene lost 4 bases, with 15 bases spanning the gap. This CDR3 spans 15 amino acids.

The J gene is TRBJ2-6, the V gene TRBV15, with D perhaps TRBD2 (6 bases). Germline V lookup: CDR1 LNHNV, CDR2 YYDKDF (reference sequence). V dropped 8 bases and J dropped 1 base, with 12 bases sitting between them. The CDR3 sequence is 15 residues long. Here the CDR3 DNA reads TGTGCCACCTACAACGCGGGGTCTGGGGCCAACGTCCTGACTTTC. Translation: CATYNAGSGANVLTF.

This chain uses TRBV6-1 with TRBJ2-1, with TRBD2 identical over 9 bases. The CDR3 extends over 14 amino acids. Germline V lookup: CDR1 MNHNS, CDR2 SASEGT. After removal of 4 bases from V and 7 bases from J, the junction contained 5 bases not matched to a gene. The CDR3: CASSVAGARNEQFF. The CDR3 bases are TGTGCCAGCAGTGTAGCGGGAGCAAGGAATGAGCAGTTCTTC.

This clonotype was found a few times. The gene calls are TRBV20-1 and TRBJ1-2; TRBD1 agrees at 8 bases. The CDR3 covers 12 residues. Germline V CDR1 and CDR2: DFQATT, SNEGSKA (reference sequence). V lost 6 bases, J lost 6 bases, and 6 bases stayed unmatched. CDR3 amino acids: CSASRGQDGYTF. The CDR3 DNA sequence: TGCAGTGCATCCAGGGGGCAAGATGGCTACACCTTC.

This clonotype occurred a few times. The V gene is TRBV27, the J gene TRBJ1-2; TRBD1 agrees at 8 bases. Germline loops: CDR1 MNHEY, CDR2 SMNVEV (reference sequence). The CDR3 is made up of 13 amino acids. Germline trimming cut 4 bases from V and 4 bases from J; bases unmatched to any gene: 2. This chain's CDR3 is CASSWDRTYGYTF. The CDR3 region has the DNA TGTGCCAGCAGTTGGGACAGGACCTATGGCTACACCTTC.

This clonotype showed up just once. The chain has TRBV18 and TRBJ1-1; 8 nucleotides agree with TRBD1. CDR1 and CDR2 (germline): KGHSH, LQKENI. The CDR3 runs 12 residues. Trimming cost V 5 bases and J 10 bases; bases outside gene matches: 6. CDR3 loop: CASSKDREGAFF. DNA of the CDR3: TGTGCCAGCTCAAAGGACAGGGAGGGAGCTTTCTTT.

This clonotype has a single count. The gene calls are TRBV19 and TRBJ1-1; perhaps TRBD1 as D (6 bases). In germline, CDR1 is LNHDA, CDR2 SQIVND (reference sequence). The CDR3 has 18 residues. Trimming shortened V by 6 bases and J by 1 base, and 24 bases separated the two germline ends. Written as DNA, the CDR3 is TGTGCCAGTAGCTCCGTGGGGGGCGCGAGAGGGAGGAACACTGAAGCTTTCTTT. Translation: CASSSVGGARGRNTEAFF.

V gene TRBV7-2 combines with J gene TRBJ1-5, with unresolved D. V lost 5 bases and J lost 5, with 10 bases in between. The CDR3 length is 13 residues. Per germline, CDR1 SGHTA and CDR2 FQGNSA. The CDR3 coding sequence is TGTGCCAGCAGCCCTGCCTCTCATCAGCCCCAGCATTTT. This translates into CASSPASHQPQHF.

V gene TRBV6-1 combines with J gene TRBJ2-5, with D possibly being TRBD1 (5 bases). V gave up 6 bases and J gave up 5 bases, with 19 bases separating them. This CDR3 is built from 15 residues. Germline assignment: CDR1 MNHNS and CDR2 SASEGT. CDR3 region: CASRSPFDSGETQYF. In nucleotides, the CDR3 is TGTGCCAGCAGATCACCTTTCGACAGTGGCGAGACCCAGTACTTC.

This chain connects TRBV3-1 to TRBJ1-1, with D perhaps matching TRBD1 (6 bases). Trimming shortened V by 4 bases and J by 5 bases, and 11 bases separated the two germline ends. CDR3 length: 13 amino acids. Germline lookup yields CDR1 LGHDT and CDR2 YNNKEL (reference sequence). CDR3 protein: CASSRRGGTEAFF. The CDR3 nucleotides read TGTGCCAGCAGCCGACGAGGGGGTACTGAAGCTTTCTTT.

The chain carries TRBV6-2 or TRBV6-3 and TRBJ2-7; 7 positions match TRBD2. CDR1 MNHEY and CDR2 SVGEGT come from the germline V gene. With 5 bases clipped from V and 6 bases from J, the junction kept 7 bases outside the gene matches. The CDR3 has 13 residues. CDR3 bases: TGTGCCAGCAGTACCCGGACTAGACGCGAGCAGTACTTC. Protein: CASSTRTRREQYF.

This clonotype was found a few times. The CDR3 loop is CAWRWGGLDGYTF. CDR3 in DNA: TGTGCCTGGAGATGGGGGGGATTGGATGGCTACACCTTC. The gene calls are TRBV30 and TRBJ1-2; D possibly corresponds to TRBD1 (5 bases). Germline CDR1 is GTSNPN and CDR2 is SVGIG (reference sequence). The CDR3 has 13 residues. Trimming stripped 3 bases from V and 6 bases from J, with 14 bases between.

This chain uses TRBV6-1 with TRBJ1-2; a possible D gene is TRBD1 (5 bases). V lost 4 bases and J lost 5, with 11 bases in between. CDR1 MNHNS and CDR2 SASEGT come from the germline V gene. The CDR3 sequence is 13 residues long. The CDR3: CASSVRVSYGYTF. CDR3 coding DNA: TGTGCCAGCAGTGTCAGGGTTAGTTATGGCTACACCTTC.

CDR3 protein: CASSPDRVGYTF. CDR3 nucleotides: TGTGCCAGCTCACCGGACAGGGTTGGCTACACCTTC. V is TRBV18 and J is TRBJ1-2; 8 bases map to TRBD1. The germline V gene encodes CDR1 KGHSH and CDR2 LQKENI. The J segment lost 7 bases and the V segment lost 3 bases, leaving 1 base of the junction unmatched. The CDR3 runs 12 residues.

The CDR3 bases are TGCGCCAGCAGCCTAAAAAGCGCCGGGGAGCTGTTTTTT. Protein sequence: CASSLKSAGELFF. This chain uses TRBV5-1 with TRBJ2-2; D remains ambiguous. The CDR3 extends over 13 amino acids. The V gene's germline CDR1 is SGHRS and CDR2 YFSETQ. The V and J ends lost 4 bases and 6 bases respectively, with 10 bases between them.

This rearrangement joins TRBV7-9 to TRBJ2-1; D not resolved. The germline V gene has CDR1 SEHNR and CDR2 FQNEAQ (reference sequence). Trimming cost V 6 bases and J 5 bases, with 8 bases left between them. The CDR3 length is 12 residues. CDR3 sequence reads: CASRSQHNEQFF. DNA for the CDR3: TGTGCCAGCAGATCCCAGCACAATGAGCAGTTCTTC.

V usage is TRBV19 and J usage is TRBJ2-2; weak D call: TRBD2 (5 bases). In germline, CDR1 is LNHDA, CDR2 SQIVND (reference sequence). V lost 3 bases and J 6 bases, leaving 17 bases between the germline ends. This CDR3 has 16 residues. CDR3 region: CASSILDYLRAGELFF. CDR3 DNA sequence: TGTGCCAGTAGTATCCTAGACTACCTACGCGCCGGGGAGCTGTTTTTT.

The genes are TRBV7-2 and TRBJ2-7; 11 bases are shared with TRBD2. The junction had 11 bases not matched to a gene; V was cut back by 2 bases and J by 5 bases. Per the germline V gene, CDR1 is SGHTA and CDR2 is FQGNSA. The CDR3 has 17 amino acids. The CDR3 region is CASSLSPMLAGGHEQYF. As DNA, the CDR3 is TGTGCCAGCAGCTTAAGTCCCATGCTAGCGGGAGGTCACGAGCAGTACTTC.

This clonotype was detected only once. This chain's CDR3 is CASSFSNALNYGYTF. Here the CDR3 DNA reads TGTGCCAGCAGCTTTTCAAACGCCTTAAACTATGGCTACACCTTC. The V call is TRBV7-2, the J call TRBJ1-2; D gene unclear. Germline V gives CDR1 SGHTA, CDR2 FQGNSA. The CDR3 contains 15 residues. V lost 3 bases to trimming and J lost 2 bases, with 13 bases between them.

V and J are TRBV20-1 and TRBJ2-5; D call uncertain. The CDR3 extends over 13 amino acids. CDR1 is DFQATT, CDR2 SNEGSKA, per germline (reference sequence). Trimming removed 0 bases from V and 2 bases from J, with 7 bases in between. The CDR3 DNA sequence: TGCAGTGCTAGAGAGGTGTGGCAAGAGACCCAGTACTTC. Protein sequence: CSAREVWQETQYF.